This TCR beta chain was recovered during a study of response to subunit inactivated influenza vaccine. Study results and limitations: Authors suggested each seasonal influenza vaccination recruits few new T cells.

This clonotype was counted a few times. Antigen specificity is unknown. MiXCR, applied by TCRdb to the RT-PCR reads, yields one record per CDR3 protein. The sample shows around 300,000 distinct CDR3 sequences, approximately 23% of them seen only once. The CDR3 is 18 residues long. The germline CDR1 and CDR2 sequences are LGHNA and YNFKEQ. V lost 0 bases and J lost 9; bases outside the gene matches: 16. The specimen comprised PBMCs from blood, sampled around 22 months after vaccination. The rearrangement joins TRBV4-2 to TRBJ1-5; 8 bases map to TRBD1. The sequence was collected from a man aged 50 to 75 who received an inactivated influenza vaccine. The CDR3 spells CASSQDLLIGQGFWPQHF. CDR3 in DNA: TGTGCCAGCAGCCAAGATCTATTGATCGGACAGGGATTTTGGCCCCAGCATTTT.